One and the same sample provided the 6 T cell receptor beta chains below, sequenced in a study of CD4 T cells in relation to SARS-CoV-2 and coronaviruses listed by TCRdb under 2021. The method was the immunoSEQ multiplex PCR assay. The table was pulled from immuneACCESS by TCRdb, which kept in-frame rearrangements only. Such tables lose some clones; where checked, under half of the loss comes from unresolved V genes, and the rest has no known cause. Present in this sample are over 15,000 clones, over 80% of which were seen just once. The top ten constitute around 31% of the sample. CD4+ T cells from unexposed donors were collected before the COVID-19 pandemic (2011-2018). Following 10 days of culture, the EasySep CD4+ T cell isolation kit was used to isolate CD4+ T cells. Antigens for these TCRs are unknown. Sequenced sample: CD4+ T cells from PBMCs, cultured in vitro. These TCRs come from a human donor in good health.

The chain carries TRBV29-1 and TRBJ2-7, with D possibly matching TRBD1 (6 bases). The germline V and J ends were trimmed by 4 bases and 7 bases, with 17 bases remaining between them. This CDR3 is 13 amino acids long. The germline V gene encodes CDR1 SQVTM and CDR2 ANQGSEA. In DNA, the CDR3 is TGCAGCGTTGTCCGTCAGGGGATGTGGGAGCAGTACTTC. This codes for CSVVRQGMWEQYF.

This chain uses TRBV6-2 or TRBV6-3 with TRBJ2-6; 10 bases fit TRBD2. CDR3 length: 21 residues. CDR1 is MNHEY and CDR2 is SVGEGT in the germline V gene. The trim removed 2 bases at V and 0 bases at J, leaving 13 bases unmatched. The CDR3: CASSYRLAGVETISGANVLTF. DNA for the CDR3: TGTGCCAGCAGTTACCGGCTAGCGGGGGTCGAGACAATCTCTGGGGCCAACGTCCTGACTTTC.

V usage is TRBV12-3 or TRBV12-4 and J usage is TRBJ1-2; TRBD1 matches 8 bases. The length of the CDR3 is 12 residues. The V gene end was trimmed by 3 bases and the J gene end by 7 bases; junction bases not matched to a gene: 1. CDR3 in DNA: TGTGCCAGCAGTTTGCAGGGGGCTGGCTACACCTTC. Encoded protein: CASSLQGAGYTF.

This rearrangement joins TRBV5-4 to TRBJ2-5, with TRBD1 matching over 12 bases. J was trimmed by 5 bases and V by 0 bases; bases with no gene match: 5. CDR1 and CDR2 from the germline V gene are SGHNT and YYREEE (reference sequence). CDR3 length equals 16 residues. The CDR3 loop is CASSLGGTGGFETQYF. Written as DNA, the CDR3 is TGTGCCAGCAGCTTGGGCGGGACAGGGGGCTTCGAGACCCAGTACTTC.

This clone came up a few times. This chain uses TRBV7-3 with TRBJ1-5; tentatively, D is TRBD1 (5 bases). The V gene lost 1 base and the J gene lost 7 bases, with 8 bases spanning the gap. Germline V gene data show CDR1 as SGHTA and CDR2 as FQGTGA. This CDR3 has 13 residues. The CDR3, as DNA: TGTGCCAGCAGCTTAAGTTGGGGCCAGCCCCAGCATTTT. Translated, it gives CASSLSWGQPQHF. The variable domain in full, with the rest retrieved from reference TRBV7-3 and TRBJ1-5, is GAGVSQTPSNKVTEKGKYVELRCDPISGHTALYWYRQSLGQGPEFLIYFQGTGAADDSGLPNDRFFAVRPEGSVSTLKIQRTERGDSAVYLCASSLSWGQPQHFGDGTRLSIL.

The chain couples TRBV5-5 to TRBJ2-7; a possible D gene is TRBD2 (6 bases). V gave up 2 bases and J gave up 5 bases, with 17 bases separating them. The germline gives CDR1 SGHKS, CDR2 YYEKEE (reference sequence). The CDR3 consists of 15 residues. CDR3: CASSFAGLRADEQYF. CDR3 DNA sequence: TGTGCCAGCAGCTTCGCGGGACTGAGAGCAGACGAGCAGTACTTC.